This T cell receptor (beta chain) comes out of a study of OX40 agonist ivuxolimab in advanced cancers. Profiling relied on immunoSEQ multiplex PCR, and the TCRdb table lists in-frame clones only, not all of them. This sample has 40,000 or so clones; around four fifths occur once, and the top ten carry about 35%. Sequences were derived from CD4+ or CD8+ T cells sorted from blood, sampled in a trial of the OX40 agonist ivuxolimab. This clonotype was obtained from an adult with an advanced solid tumor such as melanoma, head and neck, liver or kidney cancer.

The CDR3 sequence is CASSLNGGVQETQYF. The CDR3 DNA reads as TGTGCCAGCAGCTTAAACGGGGGGGTCCAAGAGACCCAGTACTTC. V gene TRBV7-3 combines with J gene TRBJ2-5; 8 nucleotides match TRBD2. The V gene end was trimmed by 1 base and the J gene end by 1 base; junction bases not matched to a gene: 2. This CDR3 has 15 residues. Germline V CDR1 and CDR2: SGHTA, FQGTGA.